These T cell receptor beta chains were read from a single sample in a study of T cells in narcolepsy. The repertoire was sequenced with immunoSEQ multiplex PCR; TCRdb's copy has only in-frame clones and lacks some. The sample lists 35,000 or so clones; about 85% were seen once. Sequencing was done on a sample of CD45RA- memory CD4+ T cells from PBMCs. The receptor source for this set is a human donor with narcolepsy. CDR3s include the opening cysteine and the closing phenylalanine or tryptophan. A D gene is named only where the DNA matches it firmly. The listing skips clone size in some rows; elsewhere it reads once, few, many or a size class.

d_call,v_call,j_call,cdr3_length,clone_size,cdr3_nt,cdr3_aa
TRBD1,TRBV19,TRBJ2-1,15,NA,TGTGCCAGTAGTCCTCGTACGGGACAGTGGACCGAGCAGTTCTTC,CASSPRTGQWTEQFF
NA,TRBV5-3,TRBJ1-2,14,NA,TGTGCCAGAAGCGGTTGGGGGCGCCTATATGGCTACACCTTC,CARSGWGRLYGYTF
TRBD1,TRBV5-1,TRBJ1-1,14,NA,TGCGCCAGCAGCTTCCGGGACAGGAACACTGAAGCTTTCTTT,CASSFRDRNTEAFF
NA,TRBV4-2,TRBJ1-1,15,NA,TGTGCCAGCAGCCAAGGGAGCGGCTTGAACACTGAAGCTTTCTTT,CASSQGSGLNTEAFF
NA,TRBV7-9,TRBJ1-1,12,NA,TGTGCCAGCAGCTTATTGGGCGGTGAAGCTTTCTTT,CASSLLGGEAFF
NA,TRBV18,TRBJ1-5,13,once,TGTGCCAGCTCCCTAGCCCCGAATCAGCCCCAGCATTTT,CASSLAPNQPQHF
NA,TRBV6-6,TRBJ2-7,14,once,TGTGCCAGCAACCCTGGGGGCCCCTCCTACGAGCAGTACTTC,CASNPGGPSYEQYF
TRBD2,TRBV19,TRBJ2-3,15,NA,TGTGCCAGTAGCGGGACTAGCGGGAGCACAGATACGCAGTATTTT,CASSGTSGSTDTQYF
TRBD2,TRBV7-2,TRBJ2-5,15,once,TGTGCCAGCAGCTTAGGGAATACGGGGGGGGAGACCCAGTACTTC,CASSLGNTGGETQYF
NA,TRBV13,TRBJ2-5,14,NA,TGTGCCAGCAGCTTAAAAACGGCCCAAGAGACCCAGTACTTC,CASSLKTAQETQYF
NA,TRBV7-8,TRBJ2-5,13,NA,TGTGCCAGCAGCTTAGATGGTATGCAGACCCAGTACTTC,CASSLDGMQTQYF
NA,TRBV7-2,TRBJ2-2,16,NA,TGTGCCAGCAGCTTAGGGGGGCTCGCGAACACCGGGGAGCTGTTTTTT,CASSLGGLANTGELFF
TRBD1,TRBV30,TRBJ2-5,16,once,TGTGCCTGGGGGGTCCCCGGACAGGGGTGGGCAGAGACCCAGTACTTC,CAWGVPGQGWAETQYF
NA,TRBV2,TRBJ2-4,17,NA,TGTGCCAGCAAAGGGGAAGAGCTACCCCTTGCGGGAAACATTCAGTACTTC,CASKGEELPLAGNIQYF
NA,TRBV9,TRBJ2-1,13,NA,TGTGCCAGCAGCGTAGGACTAGTAAATGAGCAGTTCTTC,CASSVGLVNEQFF
NA,TRBV6-6,TRBJ1-1,16,NA,TGTGCCAGCAGTTACTCGAGGGAAAACGGGGGCACTGAAGCTTTCTTT,CASSYSRENGGTEAFF
NA,TRBV19,TRBJ1-1,14,NA,TGTGCCAGTAGAACACACAGGGAGAACACTGAAGCTTTCTTT,CASRTHRENTEAFF
NA,TRBV6-1,TRBJ2-7,17,NA,TGTGCCAGCAGTGAATTGGCCCGCCCAGACTTATCCTACGAGCAGTACTTC,CASSELARPDLSYEQYF
NA,TRBV2,TRBJ2-3,12,NA,TGTGCCAGCAGACGGGAGTCAGATACGCAGTATTTT,CASRRESDTQYF
NA,TRBV20-1,TRBJ2-3,11,NA,TGCAGTGCCATCGTCACAGATACGCAGTATTTT,CSAIVTDTQYF
NA,TRBV20-1,TRBJ1-1,10,few,TGCAGTGTCGGATCAAGGGAAGCTTTCTTT,CSVGSREAFF
TRBD1,TRBV18,TRBJ1-1,15,NA,TGTGCCAGCTCACCGTACACAGGGGATTACACTGAAGCTTTCTTT,CASSPYTGDYTEAFF
NA,TRBV4-1,TRBJ1-2,13,NA,TGCGCCAGCAGCTACAGGGAAGGGGATGGCTACACCTTC,CASSYREGDGYTF
NA,TRBV12-2,TRBJ2-2,17,NA,TGTGCAAGTCGCTTAGCGGGGGACAGCACGAACACCGGGGAGCTGTTTTTT,CASRLAGDSTNTGELFF
NA,TRBV27,TRBJ1-1,14,NA,TGTGCCAGCACCACGGGGGGCTTAAACACTGAAGCTTTCTTT,CASTTGGLNTEAFF
NA,TRBV7-2,TRBJ1-1,13,NA,TGTGCCAGCAGCTTCAGGGGGAACACTGAAGCTTTCTTT,CASSFRGNTEAFF
TRBD2,TRBV4-3,TRBJ2-1,14,NA,TGCGCCAGCAGCCATAGCGGGGGGGTCAATGAGCAGTTCTTC,CASSHSGGVNEQFF
NA,TRBV6-5,TRBJ2-5,13,NA,TGTGCCAGCAGGATACAGGGGAGGGAGACCCAGTACTTC,CASRIQGRETQYF
NA,TRBV2,TRBJ1-6,15,NA,TGTGCCAGCACTCCAAGCGTCCTGGGTAATTCACCCCTCCACTTT,CASTPSVLGNSPLHF
NA,TRBV19,TRBJ1-1,15,NA,TGTGCCAGTAGTACCCGGGACACCGGTTGGACTGAAGCTTTCTTT,CASSTRDTGWTEAFF
NA,TRBV7-9,TRBJ2-3,13,NA,TGTGCCAGCAGCTTTGTAGCTGAAGATACGCAGTATTTT,CASSFVAEDTQYF
NA,TRBV29-1,TRBJ2-7,11,NA,TGCAGCGCATGGACACTCTACGAGCAGTACTTC,CSAWTLYEQYF